This T cell receptor (beta chain) was captured in a study of shared T cell receptors in the human thymus. The CDR3 is made up of 15 amino acids. Trimming pared 0 bases from V and 0 bases from J, leaving 7 bases between. Germline CDR1 is MNHNS and CDR2 is SASEGT. Assay: immunoSEQ multiplex PCR; the TCRdb copy retains only in-frame clones and omits some. The repertoire consists of hundreds of thousands of clones, with roughly 74% occurring once and the leading ten covering more than 0.01%. These data also formed part of another study, on human thymus T cells.

Sample: thymocytes. The origin of this receptor is a boy under two years old with a congenital heart defect. This sequence joins TRBV6-1 and TRBJ2-3; D gene ambiguous. The CDR3 coding sequence is TGTGCCAGCAGTGAAGCGGCAGAAAGCACAGATACGCAGTATTTT. Translated, it gives CASSEAAESTDTQYF.